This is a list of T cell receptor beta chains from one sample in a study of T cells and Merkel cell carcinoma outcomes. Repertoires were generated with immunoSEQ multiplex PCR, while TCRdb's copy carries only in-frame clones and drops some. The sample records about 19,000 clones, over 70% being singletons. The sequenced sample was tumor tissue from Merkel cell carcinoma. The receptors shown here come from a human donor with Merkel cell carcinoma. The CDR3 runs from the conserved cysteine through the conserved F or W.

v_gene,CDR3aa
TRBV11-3,CASSLETSSPLHF
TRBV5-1,CASSLGFEAGALYEQYF
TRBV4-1,CASSPLRQGYTGELFF
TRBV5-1,CASSLEAGLKNTEAFF
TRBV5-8,CAAETSGIYEQYF
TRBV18,CASSPRRDAYEQYF
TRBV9,CASSALAGVGNEQFF
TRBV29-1,CSVGTTDLGELFF
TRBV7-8,CASSSALGDNSPLHF
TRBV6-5,CASTPQGGRAFF
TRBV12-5,CASGLVRSTEAFF
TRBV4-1,CASSPRGGTSTDTQYF
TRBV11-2,CASSLTPGGGQYF
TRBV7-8,CASSHGGRGSNEQFF
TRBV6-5,CASTSSYNEQFF
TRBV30,CAWSPQGYGYTF
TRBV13,CASSLAAGNTDEQFF
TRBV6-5,CASRPRSSYNEQFF
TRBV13,CVSSSKVQETQYF
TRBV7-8,CASSLELNRLNQPQHF
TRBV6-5,CASSYGGLAGYNEQFF
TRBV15,CATSREGSPADTQYF
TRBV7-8,CASSLESFYEQYF
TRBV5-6,CASNLLGVDYNYGYTF
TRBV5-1,CASKRGTDTQYF
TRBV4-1,CASSQGWQPIYYSPLHF
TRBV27,CASGDWQTDTQYF
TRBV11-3,CASSSDGTGNTEAFF
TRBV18,CASSPAAGLAGMNTGELFF
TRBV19,CASSMAGGVGETQYF
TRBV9,CASSVVSGIGTEAFF